This T cell receptor beta chain was profiled in a study of CD8+ T cells in alopecia areata. The wider study: Patients in the treated group were given tofacitinib by mouth, 5 to 10 mg twice a day.

cDNA serving as the sequencing template came from extracted, reverse transcribed RNA. The assay was immunoSEQ multiplex PCR, and TCRdb's table has in-frame clones only and misses some. The table records 200,000 to 250,000 clones, under 75% of them present only once. Treatment in this sample: oral pan-JAK inhibitor, 5-10 mg twice daily. On this clone: Its target is unknown.

V lost 3 bases to trimming and J lost 5 bases, with 7 bases between them. This CDR3 has 11 amino acids. CDR1 is SQVTM, CDR2 ANQGSEA, per germline. Study-level findings and limits: Significant decreases in scalp clonality and expanded CD8+ clones followed tofacitinib treatment. In lesional scalp, particularly from alopecia totalis/universalis, clonality was higher than in normal scalp.

The sequenced sample was CD4+ T cells sorted from blood, obtained at week 4, from a patient treated with tofacitinib. This TCR was sampled from a human donor with alopecia areata. V gene TRBV29-1 combines with J gene TRBJ1-2; D is unresolved. The CDR3 bases are TGCAGCGTTGAGTTTTCGTATGGCTACACCTTC. Protein: CSVEFSYGYTF.